This T cell receptor (beta chain) was captured in a study of cytomegalovirus exposure and HLA in healthy donors. This CDR3 comprises 15 residues. Trimming removed 5 bases at V and 0 bases at J, with 10 bases between. Germline CDR1 is LNHNV and CDR2 is YYDKDF (reference sequence). PCR employed 60 Vbeta and 13 Jbeta primers. The method was immunoSEQ multiplex PCR; TCRdb's version includes in-frame clones alone and lacks a portion of them. The table records 220,000 or so clones, 79% of them present only once. The TCR originated in a man between 45 and 60 years old in good health and CMV-seronegative. Sequencing was carried out using PBMCs. The chain recombines TRBV15 with TRBJ2-2; a possible D gene is TRBD2 (5 bases). CDR3 amino acids: CATSFRGTNTGELFF. CDR3 DNA sequence: TGTGCCACCAGCTTCCGGGGAACGAACACCGGGGAGCTGTTTTTT.